Listed below are T cell receptor beta chains from one sample, sequenced in a study of CXCR3-negative and CXCR3-positive naive CD8 T cells. TCRdb processed the 5' RACE reads again and assigns one entry to each CDR3 protein, with no DNA. The sample table includes around 81,000 distinct CDR3 sequences. The sequencing sample was made of naive CXCR3- CD8+ T cells from blood. Every receptor here comes from a human donor in good health. Some clones in this sample may be carry-over from other donors' samples. Each CDR3 is given with its conserved first and last residue.

v_call	j_call	cdr3_aa
TRBV6-5	TRBJ2-5	CASSTGGQETQYF
TRBV5-1	TRBJ2-4	CASSLAQGKNIQYF
TRBV29-1	TRBJ1-4	CSAADQGGEKLFF
TRBV7-9	TRBJ1-4	CASSGTKTNEELFF
TRBV28	TRBJ2-3	CASIPRAQGAMEDTQYF
TRBV7-9	TRBJ1-3	CASLMKSSGNTIYF
TRBV29-1	TRBJ2-7	CSVEDLDRGYEQYF
TRBV7-9	TRBJ1-2	CASSSPIRTGDGYTF
TRBV11-2	TRBJ2-7	CASSLSLYEQYF
TRBV11-2	TRBJ2-7	CASSLGGYITYEQYF